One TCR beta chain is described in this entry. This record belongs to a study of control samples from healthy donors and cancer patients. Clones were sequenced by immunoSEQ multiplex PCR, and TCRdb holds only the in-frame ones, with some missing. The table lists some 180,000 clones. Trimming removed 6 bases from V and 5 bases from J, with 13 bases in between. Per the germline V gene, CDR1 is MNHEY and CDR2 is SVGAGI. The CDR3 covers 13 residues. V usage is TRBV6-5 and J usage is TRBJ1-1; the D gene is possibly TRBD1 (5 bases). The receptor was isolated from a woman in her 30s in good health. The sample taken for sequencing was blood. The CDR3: CASSLTGVTEAFF. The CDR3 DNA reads TGTGCCAGCAGCTTAACAGGAGTTACTGAAGCTTTCTTT.